Following are 23 T cell receptor beta chains from one sample sequenced in a study of blood T cell repertoires in COVID-19. The assay was immunoSEQ multiplex PCR, and TCRdb's table has in-frame clones only and misses some. The table has 200,000 to 300,000 clones, roughly 83% seen once. The sequenced sample was peripheral blood. The receptors were gathered from a woman older than 75 with acute or convalescent COVID-19.

This chain uses TRBV19 with TRBJ2-1; 10 nucleotides align to TRBD1. The CDR3 spans 17 residues. V lost 7 bases to trimming and J lost 0 bases; unmatched junction nucleotides: 9. From germline, CDR1 is LNHDA and CDR2 SQIVND (reference sequence). The CDR3 DNA is TGTGCCAGTACCTCCCGGGACAGGGGATACTCCTACAATGAGCAGTTCTTC. Amino acids: CASTSRDRGYSYNEQFF.

The genes are TRBV18 and TRBJ2-1, with TRBD1 identical over 7 bases. The trim removed 3 bases at V and 13 bases at J, leaving 6 bases unmatched. The CDR3 consists of 12 residues. Germline CDR1 is KGHSH and CDR2 is LQKENI. CDR3 sequence reads: CASSPDRDIQFF. CDR3 bases: TGTGCCAGCTCACCTGACAGGGACATACAGTTCTTC.

The CDR3 coding sequence is TGTGCCAGCAAAAACACAGGGGGGCATGGCTACACCTTC. Residues: CASKNTGGHGYTF. The rearrangement uses TRBV7-2 and TRBJ1-2, with 8 bases matching TRBD1. This CDR3 region has 13 residues. CDR1 is SGHTA, CDR2 FQGNSA, per germline. V lost 7 bases, J lost 6 bases, and 7 bases stayed unmatched.

This chain joins TRBV15 and TRBJ1-1; TRBD1 matches 7 bases. Germline assignment: CDR1 LNHNV and CDR2 YYDKDF (reference sequence). Unmatched junction bases numbered 5, after V lost 3 bases and J lost 4 bases. This CDR3 comprises 14 residues. DNA of the CDR3: TGTGCCACCAGCAGCGACAGGGTGGGCACTGAAGCTTTCTTT. It yields the protein CATSSDRVGTEAFF.

This clone was seen just once. The chain carries TRBV19 and TRBJ1-1; no clear D gene. Germline CDR1 LNHDA, CDR2 SQIVND (reference sequence). The CDR3 is made up of 12 amino acids. V lost 3 bases and J lost 5, with 7 bases in between. The CDR3, as DNA: TGTGCCAGTAGTATCCCGGGGACTGAAGCTTTCTTT. Translation gives CASSIPGTEAFF.

The CDR3 spells CASCPTGGSPTDTQYF. In DNA form, the CDR3 reads TGCGCCAGCTGCCCCACCGGGGGTTCCCCCACAGATACGCAGTATTTT. The chain links TRBV5-1 to TRBJ2-3, with a weak D call TRBD2 (6 bases). Germline CDR1 is SGHRS and CDR2 is YFSETQ. V gave up 7 bases and J gave up 2 bases, with 20 bases separating them. This CDR3 spans 16 amino acids.

The rearrangement uses TRBV10-3 and TRBJ2-7; tentatively, D is TRBD2 (6 bases). Deletions cut 0 bases from V and 5 bases from J, with 8 bases between. This CDR3 contains 13 residues. Germline CDR1 and CDR2: ENHRY and SYGVKD. The CDR3 here is CAISESAGNEQYF. The CDR3 DNA sequence: TGTGCCATCAGTGAGTCTGCGGGGAACGAGCAGTACTTC.

This chain links TRBV12-3 or TRBV12-4 with TRBJ1-2; 7 bases match TRBD1. The CDR3 totals 13 residues. The junction had 3 bases not matched to a gene; V was cut back by 5 bases and J by 3 bases. The CDR3 sequence is CASSRTGDYGYTF. DNA for the CDR3: TGTGCCAGCAGTAGAACAGGGGACTATGGCTACACCTTC.

V gene TRBV18 combines with J gene TRBJ2-6; TRBD2 might be the D (5 bases). Germline CDR1 KGHSH, CDR2 LQKENI. CDR3 length: 14 residues. V lost 5 bases and J lost 0, with 5 bases in between. The CDR3 DNA reads as TGTGCCAGCTCAGGAGGCTCTGGGGCCAACGTCCTGACTTTC. This gives the protein CASSGGSGANVLTF.

Remarks on this clone: Other DNA sequences in the sample encode the same CDR3. The chain is built from TRBV3-1 (or the pseudogene TRBV3-2) and TRBJ1-1, with D hard to call. The length of the CDR3 is 13 residues. V dropped 6 bases and J dropped 4 bases, with 12 bases sitting between them. In germline, CDR1 is LGHDT, CDR2 YNNKEL (reference sequence). The chain's CDR3 is CASSLSGGTEAFF. CDR3 nucleotides: TGTGCCAGCAGTCTCTCGGGAGGCACTGAAGCTTTCTTT.

V gene TRBV30 combines with J gene TRBJ1-4; 10 positions match TRBD1. The germline V gene has CDR1 GTSNPN and CDR2 SVGIG (reference sequence). CDR3 length equals 17 residues. V dropped 2 bases and J dropped 2; count of bases not matched to a gene: 8. CDR3 sequence (DNA): TGTGCCTGGAGTCCTATATCGACAGGGGGCACTAATGAAAAACTGTTTTTT. Translating it yields CAWSPISTGGTNEKLFF.

The chain is built from TRBV5-1 and TRBJ2-3; 14 positions match TRBD2. V trimming: 2 bases; J trimming: 1 base; junction bases outside the gene matches: 9. The CDR3 sequence is 19 residues long. CDR1 and CDR2 (germline): SGHRS, YFSETQ. The CDR3 region is CASSFLLGTSGGRTDTQYF. The CDR3 DNA reads as TGCGCCAGCAGCTTTCTTCTCGGGACTAGCGGGGGCCGCACAGATACGCAGTATTTT.

As DNA, the CDR3 is TGTGCCAGCAGTGAGGGCAGTAGCAATCAGCCCCAGCATTTT. Translation: CASSEGSSNQPQHF. The chain carries TRBV2 and TRBJ1-5; D remains ambiguous. In germline, CDR1 is SNHLY, CDR2 FYNNEI. Trimming left V 3 bases short and J 0 bases short, with 6 bases between. This CDR3 region has 14 residues. The full variable domain, with the rest looked up from reference TRBV2 and TRBJ1-5, is EPEVTQTPSHQVTQMGQEVILRCVPISNHLYFYWYRQILGQKVEFLVSFYNNEISEKSEIFDDQFSVERPDGSNFTLKIRSTKLEDSAMYFCASSEGSSNQPQHFGDGTRLSIL.

V gene TRBV4-1 combines with J gene TRBJ1-1; possible D gene TRBD1, 5 bases. The CDR3 sequence is 16 residues long. Germline V gene sequence: CDR1 MGHRA, CDR2 YSYEKL. The ends were cut back, 6 bases at V and 4 bases at J, with 21 bases in the middle. The CDR3 protein is CASSVPPRTGGTEAFF. The CDR3 bases are TGCGCCAGCAGTGTCCCCCCCAGGACGGGGGGCACTGAAGCTTTCTTT.

The V gene is TRBV5-6, the J gene TRBJ2-5, with D possibly matching TRBD1 (6 bases). Looked up from germline, CDR1 is SGHDT and CDR2 is YYEEEE. CDR3 size: 14 residues. V dropped 1 base and J dropped 7 bases, with 14 bases sitting between them. This CDR3 reads CASSLYRAVGTQYF. Written as DNA, the CDR3 is TGTGCCAGCAGCTTGTACAGGGCCGTAGGGACCCAGTACTTC.

The V call is TRBV7-2, the J call TRBJ1-1; D is uncertain. The germline V gene has CDR1 SGHTA and CDR2 FQGNSA. V was shortened by 1 base and J by 1 base, with 4 bases between the two germline ends. The CDR3 length is 13 residues. CDR3 region: CASSLGRNTEAFF. The DNA for the CDR3 is TGTGCCAGCAGCTTAGGTCGGAACACTGAAGCTTTCTTT.

The chain combines TRBV25-1 with TRBJ2-7, with 8 bases aligning to TRBD1. The CDR3 is made up of 14 amino acids. V lost 1 base and J lost 10; bases outside the gene matches: 9. Per germline, CDR1 MGHDK and CDR2 SYGVNS. This CDR3 reads CASSEFGRGQSQYF. The CDR3, as DNA: TGTGCCAGCAGTGAATTTGGCAGGGGGCAATCCCAGTACTTC.

The chain uses TRBV7-9 and TRBJ1-5, with a possible D match to TRBD1 (6 bases). Germline CDR1 reads SEHNR; CDR2 reads FQNEAQ (reference sequence). Between the trimmed V and J ends, which lost 6 bases and 1 base, there was a span of 10 bases. This CDR3 contains 14 residues. In nucleotides, the CDR3 is TGTGCCAGCAGTTCCCAGGGGAGCAATCAGCCCCAGCATTTT. Protein product: CASSSQGSNQPQHF.

This clone came up many times. The rearrangement links TRBV11-2 to TRBJ2-5; 9 bases line up with TRBD2. Germline CDR1 reads SGHAT; CDR2 reads FQNNGV. The CDR3 is made up of 16 amino acids. Trimming removed 5 bases from V and 5 bases from J; junction bases left unmatched: 12. For the CDR3, the DNA is TGTGCCAGCAGCCCCCGAAGGTTAGCGGGGGTTGAGACCCAGTACTTC. Its protein is CASSPRRLAGVETQYF.

V gene TRBV9 combines with J gene TRBJ1-4; D perhaps matches TRBD1 (5 bases). The CDR3 contains 14 residues. The germline V and J ends were trimmed by 0 bases and 8 bases, with 11 bases remaining between them. Germline assignment: CDR1 SGDLS and CDR2 YYNGEE. CDR3 sequence reads: CASSVGPGLEKLFF. The CDR3 coding sequence is TGTGCCAGCAGCGTAGGGCCAGGGCTCGAAAAACTGTTTTTT.

This clone showed up just a few times. The chain couples TRBV5-1 to TRBJ2-1, with D perhaps TRBD2 (5 bases). Per germline, CDR1 SGHRS and CDR2 YFSETQ. This CDR3 region has 17 residues. Between the trimmed V and J ends, which lost 4 bases and 0 bases, there was a span of 17 bases. The CDR3 sequence is CASSRSGGSSSYNEQFF. CDR3 DNA sequence: TGCGCCAGCAGCCGCTCGGGCGGGTCTAGCTCCTACAATGAGCAGTTCTTC.

The V call is TRBV10-3, the J call TRBJ1-2; 7 nucleotides align to TRBD1. V trimming: 0 bases; J trimming: 7 bases; junction bases outside the gene matches: 14. This CDR3 has 17 residues. Looked up from germline, CDR1 is ENHRY and CDR2 is SYGVKD. The CDR3 reads CAISESRQGSLYGGYTF. The CDR3 nucleotides are TGTGCCATCAGTGAGTCCAGACAGGGCTCCCTCTATGGTGGCTACACCTTC.

The gene calls are TRBV27 and TRBJ1-6; a possible D gene is TRBD1 (5 bases). This CDR3 contains 16 residues. Trimming pared 3 bases from V and 6 bases from J, leaving 15 bases between. Germline CDR1 MNHEY, CDR2 SMNVEV (reference sequence). In nucleotides, the CDR3 is TGTGCCAGCAGTTTTGGCAAACAGGTACGTAATTCACCCCTCCACTTT. Translating gives CASSFGKQVRNSPLHF.